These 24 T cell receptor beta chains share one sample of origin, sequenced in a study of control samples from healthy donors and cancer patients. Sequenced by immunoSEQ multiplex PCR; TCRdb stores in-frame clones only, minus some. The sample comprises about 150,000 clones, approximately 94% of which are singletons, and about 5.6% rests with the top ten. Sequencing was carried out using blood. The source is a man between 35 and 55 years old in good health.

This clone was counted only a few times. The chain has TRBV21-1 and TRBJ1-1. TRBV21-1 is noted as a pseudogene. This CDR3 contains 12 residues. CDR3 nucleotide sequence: TGTGCCAGCAGCAACCGGGGCACTGAAGCTTTCTTT. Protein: CASSNRGTEAFF.

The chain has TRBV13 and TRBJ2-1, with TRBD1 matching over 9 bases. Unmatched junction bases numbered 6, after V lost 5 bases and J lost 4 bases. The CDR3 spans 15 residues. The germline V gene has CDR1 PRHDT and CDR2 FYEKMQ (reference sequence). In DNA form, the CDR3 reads TGTGCCAGCAGCCTAAGAGGACAGGGGTACAATGAGCAGTTCTTC. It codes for CASSLRGQGYNEQFF.

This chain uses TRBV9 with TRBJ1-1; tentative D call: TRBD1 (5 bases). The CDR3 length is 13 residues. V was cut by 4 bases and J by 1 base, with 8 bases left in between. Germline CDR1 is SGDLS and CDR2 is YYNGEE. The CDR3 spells CASSRGGNTEAFF. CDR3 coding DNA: TGTGCCAGCAGCAGGGGCGGGAACACTGAAGCTTTCTTT. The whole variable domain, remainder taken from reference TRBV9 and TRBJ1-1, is DSGVTQTPKHLITATGQRVTLRCSPRSGDLSVYWYQQSLDQGLQFLIQYYNGEERAKGNILERFSAQQFPDLHSELNLSSLELGDSALYFCASSRGGNTEAFFGQGTRLTVV.

CDR3 sequence (DNA): TGCGCCAGCAGCCCGTATGGAGTCAGTCCGGAGAGCACCGGGGAGCTGTTTTTT. It specifies CASSPYGVSPESTGELFF. The V and J genes are TRBV5-1 and TRBJ2-2; unclear D gene. This CDR3 spans 18 amino acids. Germline V gene lookup returns CDR1 SGHRS and CDR2 YFSETQ. The V and J ends lost 4 bases and 4 bases respectively, with 23 bases between them.

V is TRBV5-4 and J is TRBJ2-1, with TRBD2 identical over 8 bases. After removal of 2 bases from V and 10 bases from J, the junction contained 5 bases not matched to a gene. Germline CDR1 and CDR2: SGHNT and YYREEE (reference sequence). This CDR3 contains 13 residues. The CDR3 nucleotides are TGTGCCAGCAGCTTCCTAATAGCGGGGGAGCAGTTCTTC. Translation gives CASSFLIAGEQFF.

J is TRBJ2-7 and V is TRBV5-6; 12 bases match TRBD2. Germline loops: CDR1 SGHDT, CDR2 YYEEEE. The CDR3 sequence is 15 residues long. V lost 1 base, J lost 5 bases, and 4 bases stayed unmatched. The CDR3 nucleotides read TGTGCCAGCAGCTTGTTAACTAGCGGGGGGCACGAGCAGTACTTC. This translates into CASSLLTSGGHEQYF.

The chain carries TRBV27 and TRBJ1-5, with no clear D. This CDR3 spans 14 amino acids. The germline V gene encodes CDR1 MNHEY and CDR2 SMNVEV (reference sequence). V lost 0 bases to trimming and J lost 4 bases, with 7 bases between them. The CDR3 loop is CASSLSGFNQPQHF. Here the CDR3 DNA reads TGTGCCAGCAGTTTATCAGGCTTTAATCAGCCCCAGCATTTT.

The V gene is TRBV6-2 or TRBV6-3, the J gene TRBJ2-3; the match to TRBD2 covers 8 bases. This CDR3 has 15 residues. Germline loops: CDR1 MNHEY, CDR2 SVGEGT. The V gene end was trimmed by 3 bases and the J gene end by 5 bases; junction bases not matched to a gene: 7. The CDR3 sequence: CASSYEGGGLDTQYF. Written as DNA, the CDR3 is TGTGCCAGCAGTTATGAAGGCGGGGGGTTAGATACGCAGTATTTT.

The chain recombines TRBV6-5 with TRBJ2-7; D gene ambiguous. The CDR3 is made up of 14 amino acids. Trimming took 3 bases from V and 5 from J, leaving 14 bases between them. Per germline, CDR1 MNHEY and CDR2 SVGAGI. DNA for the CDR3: TGTGCCAGCAGTTATCGGCGAGATAGCCACGAGCAGTACTTC. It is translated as CASSYRRDSHEQYF.

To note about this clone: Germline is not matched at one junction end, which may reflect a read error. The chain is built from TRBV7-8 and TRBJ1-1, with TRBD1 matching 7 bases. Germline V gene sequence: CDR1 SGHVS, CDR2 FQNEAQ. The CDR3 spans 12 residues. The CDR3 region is CASSLEPGGSVF. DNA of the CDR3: TGTGCCAGCAGCTTAGAACCAGGGGGATCCGTCTTT.

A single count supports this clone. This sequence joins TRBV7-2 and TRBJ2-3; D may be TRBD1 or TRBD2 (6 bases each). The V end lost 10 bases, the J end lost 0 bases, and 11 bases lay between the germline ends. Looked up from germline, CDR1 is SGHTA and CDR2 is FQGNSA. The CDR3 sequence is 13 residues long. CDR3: CATKGGSTDTQYF. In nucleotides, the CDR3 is TGTGCCACCAAGGGGGGTAGCACAGATACGCAGTATTTT. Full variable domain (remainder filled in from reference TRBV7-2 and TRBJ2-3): GAGVSQSPSNKVTEKGKDVELRCDPISGHTALYWYRQSLGQGLEFLIYFQGNSAPDKSGLPSDRFSAERTGGSVSTLTIQRTQQEDSAVYLCATKGGSTDTQYFGPGTRLTVL.

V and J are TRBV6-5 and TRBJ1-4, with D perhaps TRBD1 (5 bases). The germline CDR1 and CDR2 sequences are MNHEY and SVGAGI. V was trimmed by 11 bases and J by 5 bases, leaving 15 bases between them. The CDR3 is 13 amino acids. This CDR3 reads CASTGTQNEKLFF. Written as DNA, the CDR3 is TGTGCCTCGACCGGGACGCAAAATGAAAAACTGTTTTTT.

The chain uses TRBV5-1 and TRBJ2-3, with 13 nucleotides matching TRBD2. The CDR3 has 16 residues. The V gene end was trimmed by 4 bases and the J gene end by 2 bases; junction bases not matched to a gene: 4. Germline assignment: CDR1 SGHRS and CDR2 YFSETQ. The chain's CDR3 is CASSRLAGGITDTQYF. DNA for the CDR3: TGCGCCAGCAGCAGACTAGCGGGGGGCATCACAGATACGCAGTATTTT.

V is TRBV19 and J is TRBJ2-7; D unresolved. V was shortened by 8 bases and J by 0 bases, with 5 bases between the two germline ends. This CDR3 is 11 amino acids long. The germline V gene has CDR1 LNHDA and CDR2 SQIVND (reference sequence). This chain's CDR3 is CASESSYEQYF. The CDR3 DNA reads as TGTGCCAGTGAGAGCTCCTACGAGCAGTACTTC.

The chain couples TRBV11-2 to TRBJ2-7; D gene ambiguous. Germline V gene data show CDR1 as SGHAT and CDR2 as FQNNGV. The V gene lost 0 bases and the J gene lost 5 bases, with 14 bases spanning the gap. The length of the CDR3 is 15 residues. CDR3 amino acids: CASSLDRQSVHEQYF. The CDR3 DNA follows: TGTGCCAGCAGCTTAGATAGGCAGTCGGTCCACGAGCAGTACTTC.

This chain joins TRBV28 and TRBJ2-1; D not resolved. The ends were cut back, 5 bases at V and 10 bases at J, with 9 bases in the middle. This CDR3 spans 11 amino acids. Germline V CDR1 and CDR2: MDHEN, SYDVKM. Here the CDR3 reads CASSLSWEQFF. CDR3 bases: TGTGCCAGCAGTCTAAGTTGGGAGCAGTTCTTC. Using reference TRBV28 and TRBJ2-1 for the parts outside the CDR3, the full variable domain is DVKVTQSSRYLVKRTGEKVFLECVQDMDHENMFWYRQDPGLGLRLIYFSYDVKMKEKGDIPEGYSVSREKKERFSLILESASTNQTSMYLCASSLSWEQFFGPGTRLTVL.

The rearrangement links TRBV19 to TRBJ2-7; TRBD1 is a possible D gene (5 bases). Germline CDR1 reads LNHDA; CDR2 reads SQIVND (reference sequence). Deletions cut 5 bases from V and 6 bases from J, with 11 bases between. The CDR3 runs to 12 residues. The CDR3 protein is CASSFQGGEQYF. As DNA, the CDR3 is TGTGCCAGTAGTTTCCAGGGTGGCGAGCAGTACTTC.

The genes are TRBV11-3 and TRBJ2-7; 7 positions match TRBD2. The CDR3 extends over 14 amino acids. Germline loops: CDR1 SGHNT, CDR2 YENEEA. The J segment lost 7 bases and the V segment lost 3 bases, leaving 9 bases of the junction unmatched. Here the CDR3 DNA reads TGTGCCAGCAGCTTGGGGGGGAGTAATAAGGAGCAGTACTTC. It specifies CASSLGGSNKEQYF.

The CDR3 nucleotides are TGTGCCAGCAGTTTATCGGCCAGGTCCACCGGGGAGCTGTTTTTT. It is translated as CASSLSARSTGELFF. The chain carries TRBV27 and TRBJ2-2; no firm D call. CDR1 is MNHEY, CDR2 SMNVEV, per germline (reference sequence). The CDR3 totals 15 residues. V shed 0 bases and J shed 4 bases, with 9 bases lying between them.

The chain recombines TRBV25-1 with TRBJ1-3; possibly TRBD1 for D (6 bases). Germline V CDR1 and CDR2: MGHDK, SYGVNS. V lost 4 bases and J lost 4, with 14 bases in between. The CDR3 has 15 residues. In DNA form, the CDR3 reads TGTGCCAGCAGTGTCGGGACAACGACGGGAAACACCATATATTTT. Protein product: CASSVGTTTGNTIYF.

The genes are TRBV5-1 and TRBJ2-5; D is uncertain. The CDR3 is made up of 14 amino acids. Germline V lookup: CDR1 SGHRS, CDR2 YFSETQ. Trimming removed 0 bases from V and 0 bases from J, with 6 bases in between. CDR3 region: CASSLVLYQETQYF. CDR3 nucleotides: TGCGCCAGCAGCTTGGTCCTGTACCAAGAGACCCAGTACTTC. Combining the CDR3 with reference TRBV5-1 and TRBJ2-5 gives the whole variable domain KAGVTQTPRYLIKTRGQQVTLSCSPISGHRSVSWYQQTPGQGLQFLFEYFSETQRNKGNFPGRFSGRQFSNSRSEMNVSTLELGDSALYLCASSLVLYQETQYFGPGTRLLVL.

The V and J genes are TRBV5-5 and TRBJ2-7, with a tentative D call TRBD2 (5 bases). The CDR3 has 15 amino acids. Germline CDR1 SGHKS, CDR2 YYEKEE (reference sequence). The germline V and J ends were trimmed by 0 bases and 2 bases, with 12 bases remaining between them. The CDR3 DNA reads TGTGCCAGCAGCTTGGAGGCGGGCCGCGCCTACGAGCAGTACTTC. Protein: CASSLEAGRAYEQYF.

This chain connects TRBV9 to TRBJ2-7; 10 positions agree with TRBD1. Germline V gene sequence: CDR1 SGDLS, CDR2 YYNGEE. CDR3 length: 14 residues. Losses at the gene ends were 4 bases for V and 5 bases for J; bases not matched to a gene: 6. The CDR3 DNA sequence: TGTGCCAGCAGCACAGACAGGGGGCTCAACGAGCAGTACTTC. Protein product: CASSTDRGLNEQYF. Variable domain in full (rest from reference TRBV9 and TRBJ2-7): DSGVTQTPKHLITATGQRVTLRCSPRSGDLSVYWYQQSLDQGLQFLIQYYNGEERAKGNILERFSAQQFPDLHSELNLSSLELGDSALYFCASSTDRGLNEQYFGPGTRLTVT.

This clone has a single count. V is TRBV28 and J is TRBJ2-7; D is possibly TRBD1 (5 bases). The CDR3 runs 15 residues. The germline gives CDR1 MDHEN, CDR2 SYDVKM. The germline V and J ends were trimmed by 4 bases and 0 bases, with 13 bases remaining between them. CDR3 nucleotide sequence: TGTGCCAGCAGTTCGCACGGACAAAACTCCTACGAGCAGTACTTC. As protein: CASSSHGQNSYEQYF.